These 2 T cell receptor beta chains were sequenced from one sample in a study. TCRdb used MiXCR to reprocess the RT-PCR reads, holding one entry per CDR3 protein. Altogether 550,000 to 750,000 distinct CDR3 sequences are present, 13% to 15% being singletons, with the ten largest covering about 3.6%. Sequencing input: memory CD4+ T cells from blood. The receptor set was obtained from a female donor in good health, serving as a healthy control.

Only a few counts were recorded for this clonotype. The CDR3 sequence is CASRLPASGNTIYF. The CDR3 region has the DNA TGTGCCAGCCGTCTCCCCGCGTCTGGAAACACCATATATTTT. The V call is TRBV28, the J call TRBJ1-3; D gene uncertain. Germline CDR1 is MDHEN and CDR2 is SYDVKM. Trimming took off 8 bases at V and 1 base at J, with 12 bases between the two ends. The length of the CDR3 is 14 residues.

This chain joins TRBV3-1 and TRBJ2-4, with 7 nucleotides matching TRBD1. The CDR3 contains 15 residues. Germline V gene data show CDR1 as LGHDT and CDR2 as YNNKEL (reference sequence). V lost 1 base, J lost 8 bases, and 8 bases stayed unmatched. The chain's CDR3 is CASSQVTGVSDIQYF. DNA of the CDR3: TGTGCCAGCAGCCAAGTAACAGGGGTGAGTGACATTCAGTACTTC. Full variable domain (remainder filled in from reference TRBV3-1 and TRBJ2-4): DTAVSQTPKYLVTQMGNDKSIKCEQNLGHDTMYWYKQDSKKFLKIMFSYNNKELIINETVPNRFSPKSPDKAHLNLHINSLELGDSAVYFCASSQVTGVSDIQYFGAGTRLSVL.